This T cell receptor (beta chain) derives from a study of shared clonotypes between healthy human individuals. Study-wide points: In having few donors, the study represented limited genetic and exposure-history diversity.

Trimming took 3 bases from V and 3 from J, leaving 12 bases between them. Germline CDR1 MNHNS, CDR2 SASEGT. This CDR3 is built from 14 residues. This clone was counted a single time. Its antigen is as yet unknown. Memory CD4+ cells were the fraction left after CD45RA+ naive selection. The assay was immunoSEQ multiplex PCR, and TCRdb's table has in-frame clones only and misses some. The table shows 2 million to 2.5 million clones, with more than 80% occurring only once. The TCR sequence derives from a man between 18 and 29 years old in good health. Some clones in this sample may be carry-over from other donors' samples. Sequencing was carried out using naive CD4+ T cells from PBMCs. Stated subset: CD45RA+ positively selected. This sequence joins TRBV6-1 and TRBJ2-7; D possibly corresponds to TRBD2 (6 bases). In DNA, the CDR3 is TGTGCCAGCAGTGAGATGGGGCGGGGCTACGAGCAGTACTTC. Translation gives CASSEMGRGYEQYF.